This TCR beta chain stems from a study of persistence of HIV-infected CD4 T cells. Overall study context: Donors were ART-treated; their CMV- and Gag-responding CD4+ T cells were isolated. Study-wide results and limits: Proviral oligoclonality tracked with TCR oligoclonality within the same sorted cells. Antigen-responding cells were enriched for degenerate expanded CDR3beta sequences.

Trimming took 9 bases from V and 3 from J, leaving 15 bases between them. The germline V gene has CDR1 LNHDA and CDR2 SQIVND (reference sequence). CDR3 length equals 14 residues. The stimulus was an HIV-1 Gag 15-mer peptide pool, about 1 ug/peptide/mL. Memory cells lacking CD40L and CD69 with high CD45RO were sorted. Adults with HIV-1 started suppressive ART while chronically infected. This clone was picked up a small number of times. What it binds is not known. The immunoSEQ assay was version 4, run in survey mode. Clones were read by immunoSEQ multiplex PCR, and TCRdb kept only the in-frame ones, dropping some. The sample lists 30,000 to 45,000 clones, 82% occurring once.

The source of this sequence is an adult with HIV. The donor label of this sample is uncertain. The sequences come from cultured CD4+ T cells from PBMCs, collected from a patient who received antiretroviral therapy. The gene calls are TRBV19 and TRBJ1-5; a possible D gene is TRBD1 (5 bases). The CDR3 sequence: CASARGSDNQPQHF. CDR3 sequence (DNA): TGTGCCAGCGCACGGGGGTCCGACAATCAGCCCCAGCATTTT.